A single TCR beta chain is shown here with its context. Its antigen remains unknown. The entry originates in a study of cytotoxic CD8 clonotypes in ibrutinib-treated CLL. Study context: Of the patients, eleven to twelve were relapsed/refractory, about 15 treatment-naive and around 17 IGHV unmutated. Study observations and caveats: At baseline, clonality was higher than in age-matched healthy donors and correlated with CD8+ counts. Having risen at ibrutinib response, clonality had fallen back toward baseline by progression.

Some clones are missing from TCRdb's copy, which holds only in-frame ones; the method was immunoSEQ multiplex PCR. The data contain 250,000 or so clones, 70% of them seen just once; the ten biggest clones take up 15% to 19%. V shed 4 bases and J shed 6 bases, with 22 bases lying between them. Germline CDR1 and CDR2: SGDLS and YYNGEE. This CDR3 contains 17 residues. This clonotype was obtained from a human donor with chronic lymphocytic leukemia. The sequencing here drew on PBMCs, taken after 24 months of ibrutinib treatment. The chain employs TRBV9 and TRBJ2-2; the D gene could be TRBD1 or TRBD2 (5 bases each). The CDR3 DNA sequence: TGTGCCAGCAGCACTAGGGACGCAGGACCGTGGGCCGGGGAGCTGTTTTTT. As protein: CASSTRDAGPWAGELFF.